The 29 T cell receptor beta chains presented below share a single source sample, sequenced in a study of OX40 agonist ivuxolimab in advanced cancers. Repertoires were generated with immunoSEQ multiplex PCR, while TCRdb's copy carries only in-frame clones and drops some. In the table there are roughly 52,000 clones, 65% to 80% of which are singletons. The sequencing here drew on CD4+ or CD8+ T cells sorted from blood, taken in a trial of the OX40 agonist ivuxolimab. The receptors stem from an adult with an advanced solid tumor such as melanoma, head and neck, liver or kidney cancer.

In DNA form, the CDR3 reads TGTGCCAGCAAAGGCGGGGGGAGCACAGATACGCAGTATTTT. It codes for CASKGGGSTDTQYF. V and J are TRBV9 and TRBJ2-3; 8 bases are shared with TRBD2. Germline assignment: CDR1 SGDLS and CDR2 YYNGEE. V shed 6 bases, J shed 0 bases, and the junction held 3 bases outside the gene matches. The CDR3 loop spans 14 amino acids.

The chain carries TRBV19 and TRBJ2-2; 8 positions match TRBD1. V trimming: 5 bases; J trimming: 6 bases; junction bases outside the gene matches: 5. There are 14 residues in the CDR3. Germline lookup yields CDR1 LNHDA and CDR2 SQIVND (reference sequence). As DNA, the CDR3 is TGTGCCAGTAGTCCAGACAGGGGACCCGGGGAGCTGTTTTTT. This gives the protein CASSPDRGPGELFF.

The gene calls are TRBV7-9 and TRBJ1-2; D gene uncertain. Germline loops: CDR1 SEHNR, CDR2 FQNEAQ (reference sequence). The V and J ends lost 5 bases and 5 bases respectively, with 21 bases between them. There are 16 residues in the CDR3. This CDR3 reads CASSVPGESSGYGYTF. For the CDR3, the DNA is TGTGCCAGCAGCGTACCTGGGGAGTCCTCCGGGTATGGCTACACCTTC. Variable domain in full (rest from reference TRBV7-9 and TRBJ1-2): DTGVSQNPRHKITKRGQNVTFRCDPISEHNRLYWYRQTLGQGPEFLTYFQNEAQLEKSRLLSDRFSAERPKGSFSTLEIQRTEQGDSAMYLCASSVPGESSGYGYTFGSGTRLTVV.

In its sample, this clone was seen a few times. The gene calls are TRBV21-1 and TRBJ2-3; TRBD2, the D gene given by the table, was not confirmed from the DNA. TRBV21-1 represents a pseudogene. The length of the CDR3 is 18 residues. The chain's CDR3 is CASSNEGTSGGYWDTQYF. In nucleotides, the CDR3 is TGTGCCAGCAGCAACGAAGGGACTAGCGGGGGCTACTGGGATACGCAGTATTTT.

The rearrangement uses TRBV5-1 and TRBJ2-7, with 7 bases lining up with TRBD1. Germline values: CDR1 SGHRS, CDR2 YFSETQ. Unmatched junction bases numbered 5, after V lost 7 bases and J lost 7 bases. CDR3 length: 11 residues. The CDR3 DNA follows: TGCGCCAGCGAGGGGGCGCGGGAGCAGTACTTC. Protein sequence: CASEGAREQYF.

V gene TRBV19 combines with J gene TRBJ2-1, with D perhaps TRBD1 (7 bases). Germline V gene lookup returns CDR1 LNHDA and CDR2 SQIVND (reference sequence). CDR3 length: 15 residues. The V gene lost 1 base and the J gene lost 5 bases, with 12 bases spanning the gap. CDR3 coding DNA: TGTGCCAGTAGTATAGTAGGGGGGACAGACAATGAGCAGTTCTTC. Encoded protein: CASSIVGGTDNEQFF.

This clone was detected a few times. Additional DNA sequences in this sample encode the identical CDR3. The gene calls are TRBV6-1 and TRBJ2-7; TRBD2 might be the D (6 bases). Looked up from germline, CDR1 is MNHNS and CDR2 is SASEGT. V was trimmed by 3 bases and J by 6 bases, leaving 12 bases between them. This CDR3 has 13 residues. CDR3 nucleotides: TGTGCCAGCAGTGATGGGACTGGTGGCGAGCAGTACTTC. Translated, it gives CASSDGTGGEQYF.

The rearrangement joins TRBV19 to TRBJ1-1, with D maybe TRBD1 (6 bases). CDR1 is LNHDA, CDR2 SQIVND, per germline (reference sequence). The CDR3 sequence is 14 residues long. The V and J ends lost 6 bases and 1 base respectively, with 12 bases between them. CDR3 amino acids: CASRMTGPNTEAFF. DNA for the CDR3: TGTGCCAGTAGAATGACAGGACCGAACACTGAAGCTTTCTTT.

The V gene is TRBV11-2, the J gene TRBJ2-7; D is unresolved. The CDR3 sequence is 13 residues long. Germline CDR1 reads SGHAT; CDR2 reads FQNNGV. The V and J ends lost 4 bases and 1 base respectively, with 8 bases between them. In nucleotides, the CDR3 is TGTGCCAGCAGCTACGCCAGATCCTACGAGCAGTACTTC. This gives the protein CASSYARSYEQYF.

This clone showed up just once. V usage is TRBV5-5 and J usage is TRBJ1-6, with 8 bases identical to TRBD1. The germline CDR1 and CDR2 sequences are SGHKS and YYEKEE (reference sequence). Trimming took 0 bases from V and 6 from J; bases not matched to a gene: 5. The CDR3 has 16 amino acids. The CDR3 DNA reads as TGTGCCAGCAGCTTGGACGGACAGGGCGCTAATTCACCCCTCCACTTT. It translates to CASSLDGQGANSPLHF.

This chain uses TRBV6-1 with TRBJ2-7; D is uncertain. V was clipped by 5 bases and J by 2 bases, with 4 bases between them. The CDR3 consists of 11 residues. Germline V gene sequence: CDR1 MNHNS, CDR2 SASEGT. The DNA for the CDR3 is TGTGCCAGCAGTTGGGCCTACGAGCAGTACTTC. Encoded protein: CASSWAYEQYF.

Concerning this clone: This clone may be a read error of a much larger clone one base away. This chain joins TRBV6-6 and TRBJ1-2; a possible D gene is TRBD1 (6 bases). Germline V gene sequence: CDR1 MNHNY, CDR2 SVGAGI (reference sequence). CDR3 size: 14 residues. The DNA for the CDR3 is TGTGCCAGCAATTACTCCGCAGGGGCACCGGGCTACACCTTC. Translating gives CASNYSAGAPGYTF.

This clone was detected a few times. V usage is TRBV30 and J usage is TRBJ2-6; the match to TRBD1 covers 9 bases. V lost 3 bases and J lost 0; bases outside the gene matches: 6. There are 17 residues in the CDR3. Per the germline V gene, CDR1 is GTSNPN and CDR2 is SVGIG (reference sequence). CDR3 protein: CAWRRDRAFSGANVLTF. As DNA, the CDR3 is TGTGCCTGGAGACGGGACAGGGCTTTCTCTGGGGCCAACGTCCTGACTTTC.

This chain connects TRBV15 to TRBJ2-1; 13 nucleotides align to TRBD2. Germline CDR1 and CDR2: LNHNV and YYDKDF (reference sequence). J gave up 9 bases and V 2 bases, and 7 bases lay outside the gene matches. The CDR3 spans 16 residues. CDR3 DNA sequence: TGTGCCACCAGCAGACCATTGGGACTAGCGGGACGTGAGCAGTTCTTC. Translation gives CATSRPLGLAGREQFF.

The chain couples TRBV5-4 to TRBJ2-1; TRBD2 matches 9 bases. This CDR3 region has 16 residues. Germline V gene sequence: CDR1 SGHNT, CDR2 YYREEE (reference sequence). V lost 1 base to trimming and J lost 3 bases; unmatched junction nucleotides: 5. The CDR3 region has the DNA TGTGCCAGCAGCTTGAATGCGGGGGGGCGCTACAATGAGCAGTTCTTC. It translates to CASSLNAGGRYNEQFF.

This chain links TRBV5-1 with TRBJ2-5; perhaps TRBD1 as D (6 bases). CDR3 length: 14 residues. The germline V and J ends were trimmed by 3 bases and 5 bases, with 14 bases remaining between them. Germline V CDR1 and CDR2: SGHRS, YFSETQ. This CDR3 reads CASSSTDRSETQYF. The CDR3 DNA follows: TGCGCCAGCAGCTCAACCGACAGGTCTGAGACCCAGTACTTC. Full variable domain (remainder filled in from reference TRBV5-1 and TRBJ2-5): KAGVTQTPRYLIKTRGQQVTLSCSPISGHRSVSWYQQTPGQGLQFLFEYFSETQRNKGNFPGRFSGRQFSNSRSEMNVSTLELGDSALYLCASSSTDRSETQYFGPGTRLLVL.

This clone was seen once. V is TRBV2 and J is TRBJ2-1, with D maybe TRBD2 (7 bases). Germline assignment: CDR1 SNHLY and CDR2 FYNNEI. The CDR3 is 14 amino acids. With 2 bases removed from V and 7 bases from J, the gap between germline ends came to 12 bases. CDR3 in DNA: TGTGCCAGCAGTGAATGGGGGGGCGGGAATGAGCAGTTCTTC. Its translation is CASSEWGGGNEQFF.

The CDR3 bases are TGTGCCAGCTCACAGGGGCTCGGGGTCCTGGGAGACACTGAAGCTTTCTTT. Amino acids: CASSQGLGVLGDTEAFF. The J gene is TRBJ1-1, the V gene TRBV18, with D maybe TRBD1 (5 bases). The CDR3 runs 17 residues. Between the trimmed V and J ends, which lost 4 bases and 3 bases, there was a span of 21 bases. CDR1 and CDR2 from the germline V gene are KGHSH and LQKENI.

The table lists this clone with a few counts. The chain couples TRBV9 to TRBJ1-5, with D perhaps TRBD1 (6 bases). The CDR3 length is 16 residues. V lost 3 bases and J lost 0, with 13 bases in between. From germline, CDR1 is SGDLS and CDR2 YYNGEE. Written as DNA, the CDR3 is TGTGCCAGCAGCGCAAGGAAGGGACATAGCAATCAGCCCCAGCATTTT. This encodes CASSARKGHSNQPQHF. Full variable domain (missing parts from reference TRBV9 and TRBJ1-5): DSGVTQTPKHLITATGQRVTLRCSPRSGDLSVYWYQQSLDQGLQFLIQYYNGEERAKGNILERFSAQQFPDLHSELNLSSLELGDSALYFCASSARKGHSNQPQHFGDGTRLSIL.

This clone was counted a few times. The chain is built from TRBV11-2 and TRBJ2-3, with 12 bases aligning to TRBD2. Germline V gives CDR1 SGHAT, CDR2 FQNNGV. V was pared by 3 bases and J by 4 bases, with 5 bases of the junction left unmatched. This CDR3 spans 16 amino acids. CDR3 nucleotides: TGTGCCAGCAGCTTCCGGACTAGCGGGGTCCCAGATACGCAGTATTTT. It yields the protein CASSFRTSGVPDTQYF.

The rearrangement joins TRBV9 to TRBJ2-3; D could derive from TRBD1 or TRBD2 (5 bases each). The CDR3 totals 16 residues. V was pared by 2 bases and J by 0 bases, with 13 bases between. Per germline, CDR1 SGDLS and CDR2 YYNGEE. CDR3 amino acids: CASSVVGDPSTDTQYF. CDR3 nucleotide sequence: TGTGCCAGCAGCGTCGTGGGGGATCCTAGCACAGATACGCAGTATTTT.

The chain employs TRBV15 and TRBJ2-1; 8 nucleotides match TRBD2. Germline V gene lookup returns CDR1 LNHNV and CDR2 YYDKDF (reference sequence). Losses at the gene ends were 3 bases for V and 0 bases for J; bases not matched to a gene: 1. The CDR3 runs to 15 residues. The CDR3 here is CATSSLAGSYNEQFF. The CDR3 region has the DNA TGTGCCACCAGCAGTCTAGCGGGCTCCTACAATGAGCAGTTCTTC.

The chain carries TRBV7-9 and TRBJ2-7; 10 bases agree with TRBD1. From germline, CDR1 is SEHNR and CDR2 FQNEAQ (reference sequence). CDR3 size: 18 residues. Losses at the gene ends were 0 bases for V and 1 base for J; bases not matched to a gene: 9. CDR3 protein: CASSLAAPGQGSSYEQYF. The DNA of the CDR3 is TGTGCCAGCAGCTTAGCAGCCCCGGGACAGGGGTCTTCCTACGAGCAGTACTTC. Using reference TRBV7-9 and TRBJ2-7 for the parts outside the CDR3, the full variable domain is DTGVSQNPRHKITKRGQNVTFRCDPISEHNRLYWYRQTLGQGPEFLTYFQNEAQLEKSRLLSDRFSAERPKGSFSTLEIQRTEQGDSAMYLCASSLAAPGQGSSYEQYFGPGTRLTVT.

V and J are TRBV4-1 and TRBJ2-2; D uncertain. Trimming took off 2 bases at V and 4 bases at J, with 17 bases between the two ends. This CDR3 comprises 17 residues. Looked up from germline, CDR1 is MGHRA and CDR2 is YSYEKL. Written as DNA, the CDR3 is TGCGCCAGCAGCCAAATCGATTTGGGCTTTGGCACCGGGGAGCTGTTTTTT. Translated, it gives CASSQIDLGFGTGELFF.

V is TRBV5-1 and J is TRBJ2-7; a weak D match, TRBD1 (6 bases). From germline, CDR1 is SGHRS and CDR2 YFSETQ. Trimming took off 4 bases at V and 6 bases at J, with 20 bases between the two ends. This CDR3 spans 15 amino acids. The CDR3 protein is CASSQSGTPEIEQYF. Here the CDR3 DNA reads TGCGCCAGCAGCCAGTCCGGGACACCTGAAATCGAGCAGTACTTC.

Here the CDR3 reads CASSLTSGRAHEQFF. In DNA, the CDR3 is TGTGCCAGCAGCTTGACTAGCGGGAGGGCGCATGAGCAGTTCTTC. The chain is built from TRBV7-3 and TRBJ2-1; 14 positions agree with TRBD2. The CDR3 runs to 15 residues. Per the germline V gene, CDR1 is SGHTA and CDR2 is FQGTGA. The junction had 3 bases not matched to a gene; V was cut back by 3 bases and J by 8 bases.

This sequence joins TRBV5-6 and TRBJ1-2; TRBD1 might be the D (5 bases). Per germline, CDR1 SGHDT and CDR2 YYEEEE. V gave up 4 bases and J gave up 7 bases, with 8 bases separating them. The CDR3 contains 11 residues. This CDR3 reads CASSLGAGYTF. The CDR3 DNA is TGTGCCAGCAGCCTTGGGGCTGGCTACACCTTC.

Only a few counts were recorded for this clone. The gene calls are TRBV14 and TRBJ1-2; D gene ambiguous. The CDR3 has 11 amino acids. The V end lost 9 bases, the J end lost 7 bases, and 12 bases lay between the germline ends. Germline-derived CDR1 and CDR2 are SGHDN and FVKESK. The chain's CDR3 is CASGRGSGYTF. CDR3 in DNA: TGTGCCAGTGGGCGGGGTTCTGGCTACACCTTC.

The chain combines TRBV10-2 with TRBJ2-3; 9 nucleotides align to TRBD1. Germline V gene sequence: CDR1 WSHSY, CDR2 SAAADI. With V trimmed by 0 bases and J by 9 bases, 4 bases remained unmatched. The CDR3 is 14 amino acids. The CDR3 region has the DNA TGCGCCAGCAGTGAGTCTAACAGGGGGCAGACGCAGTATTTT. Its protein product is CASSESNRGQTQYF.